Below are 31 T cell receptor beta chains sequenced from a single sample in a study of identical twins. Each CDR3 protein gets one entry after TCRdb re-called the 5' RACE reads with MiXCR. The sample has 410,000 or so distinct CDR3 sequences, 18% seen once. Material for sequencing was naive T cells sorted from blood. All receptors come from a man aged 50 to 60 in good health.

The J gene is TRBJ2-1, the V gene TRBV5-1, with D possibly being TRBD1 (6 bases). Trimming left V 0 bases short and J 12 bases short, with 19 bases between. The CDR3 is 15 amino acids. CDR1 is SGHRS and CDR2 is YFSETQ in the germline V gene. The CDR3 reads CASSLEFPDSTWQFF. CDR3 in DNA: TGCGCCAGCAGCTTGGAATTCCCGGACAGCACTTGGCAGTTCTTC. Based on the CDR3 plus reference TRBV5-1 and TRBJ2-1, the full variable domain is KAGVTQTPRYLIKTRGQQVTLSCSPISGHRSVSWYQQTPGQGLQFLFEYFSETQRNKGNFPGRFSGRQFSNSRSEMNVSTLELGDSALYLCASSLEFPDSTWQFFGPGTRLTVL.

This clonotype was detected many times. The rearrangement links TRBV6-2 or TRBV6-3 to TRBJ2-7, with 10 bases that match TRBD1. J lost 5 bases, V lost 2 bases, and 0 bases had no gene match. Germline V gene lookup returns CDR1 MNHEY and CDR2 SVGEGT. This CDR3 is 13 amino acids long. CDR3 sequence reads: CASSYGQGDEQYF. The CDR3 bases are TGTGCCAGCAGTTACGGACAGGGGGACGAGCAGTACTTC.

The chain has TRBV5-4 and TRBJ2-5; 14 positions agree with TRBD2. The germline gives CDR1 SGHNT, CDR2 YYREEE (reference sequence). This CDR3 contains 16 residues. Losses at the gene ends were 4 bases for V and 2 bases for J; bases not matched to a gene: 4. The CDR3 sequence is CASSPGTSGSQETQYF. CDR3 coding DNA: TGTGCCAGCAGCCCGGGGACTAGCGGGAGTCAAGAGACCCAGTACTTC.

This chain links TRBV5-1 with TRBJ2-2; the D is unclear. The V end lost 4 bases, the J end lost 0 bases, and 13 bases lay between the germline ends. The CDR3 covers 16 residues. Germline CDR1 and CDR2: SGHRS and YFSETQ. The CDR3 is CASSVTSPANTGELFF. DNA for the CDR3: TGCGCCAGCAGCGTAACGAGCCCGGCGAACACCGGGGAGCTGTTTTTT. The whole variable domain, remainder taken from reference TRBV5-1 and TRBJ2-2, is KAGVTQTPRYLIKTRGQQVTLSCSPISGHRSVSWYQQTPGQGLQFLFEYFSETQRNKGNFPGRFSGRQFSNSRSEMNVSTLELGDSALYLCASSVTSPANTGELFFGEGSRLTVL.

This clonotype was seen a few times. The rearrangement joins TRBV5-1 to TRBJ1-4; 7 nucleotides align to TRBD1. Germline loops: CDR1 SGHRS, CDR2 YFSETQ. This CDR3 contains 17 residues. V lost 0 bases and J lost 8; bases outside the gene matches: 13. The CDR3 region is CASSLAGLGQKDEKLFF. The CDR3 bases are TGCGCCAGCAGCTTGGCCGGTCTGGGACAGAAGGACGAAAAACTGTTTTTT.

The rearrangement links TRBV12-3 or TRBV12-4 to TRBJ1-1, with D hard to call. Trimming took off 5 bases at V and 7 bases at J, with 11 bases between the two ends. The CDR3 has 12 amino acids. The chain's CDR3 is CASSLAIGEAFF. The CDR3 bases are TGTGCCAGCAGTCTCGCCATCGGTGAAGCTTTCTTT.

This clonotype showed up just a few times. The chain has TRBV10-3 and TRBJ1-5; 10 positions match TRBD1. J was trimmed by 7 bases and V by 7 bases; bases with no gene match: 13. Per the germline V gene, CDR1 is ENHRY and CDR2 is SYGVKD. The CDR3 covers 16 residues. Here the CDR3 DNA reads TGTGCCATCACCGGGGGGGACAGGGGAAAGTACCAGCCCCAGCATTTT. It yields the protein CAITGGDRGKYQPQHF.

The chain employs TRBV18 and TRBJ2-5; D is perhaps TRBD1 (6 bases). V was clipped by 4 bases and J by 4 bases, with 19 bases between them. This CDR3 has 16 residues. Germline CDR1 is KGHSH and CDR2 is LQKENI. CDR3: CASSHRDTTGVETQYF. The CDR3 nucleotides are TGTGCCAGCTCACACCGGGACACCACAGGTGTAGAGACCCAGTACTTC.

This clonotype was seen more than once but under ten times. This chain uses TRBV12-3 or TRBV12-4 with TRBJ2-1; 11 positions match TRBD2. V lost 5 bases, J lost 3 bases, and 15 bases stayed unmatched. This CDR3 has 19 residues. In DNA form, the CDR3 reads TGTGCCAGCAGTCTCCGACTAGCGGGATTCGGGTTAGGCTACAATGAGCAGTTCTTC. It encodes CASSLRLAGFGLGYNEQFF.

The rearrangement links TRBV6-2 or TRBV6-3 to TRBJ2-5; D remains unclear. Trimming took 4 bases from V and 6 from J, leaving 9 bases between them. Per germline, CDR1 MNHEY and CDR2 SVGEGT. The CDR3 extends over 12 amino acids. The CDR3, as DNA: TGTGCCAGCAGTTTGAGTTTTCAGACCCAGTACTTC. Its protein product is CASSLSFQTQYF.

This rearrangement joins TRBV7-6 to TRBJ2-1; 10 positions agree with TRBD2. The V segment lost 4 bases and the J segment 6 bases; nucleotides outside the gene matches: 6. The CDR3 consists of 15 residues. The germline V gene encodes CDR1 SGHVS and CDR2 FNYEAQ. The CDR3 loop is CASSSLGLARNEQFF. The DNA of the CDR3 is TGTGCCAGCAGCTCCCTGGGACTAGCGCGCAATGAGCAGTTCTTC.

The chain is built from TRBV12-3 or TRBV12-4 and TRBJ1-3; D gene ambiguous. Trimming took off 4 bases at V and 0 bases at J, with 7 bases between the two ends. This CDR3 has 14 amino acids. CDR3 region: CASSSGNSGNTIYF. CDR3 bases: TGTGCCAGCAGTTCAGGCAACTCTGGAAACACCATATATTTT.

This chain uses TRBV6-1 with TRBJ2-1, with D maybe TRBD2 (5 bases). V lost 6 bases, J lost 5 bases, and 11 bases lay in between. The CDR3 is 13 amino acids. Germline loops: CDR1 MNHNS, CDR2 SASEGT. The CDR3 reads CASRPGVHNEQFF. The CDR3 DNA reads as TGTGCCAGCAGACCCGGGGTTCACAATGAGCAGTTCTTC.

This clonotype was counted ten times or more. J is TRBJ1-4 and V is TRBV7-2; 10 bases match TRBD1. Germline CDR1 is SGHTA and CDR2 is FQGNSA. The CDR3 runs 13 residues. V lost 5 bases and J lost 10; bases outside the gene matches: 4. The CDR3 spells CASSPRDRGKLFF. CDR3 nucleotides: TGTGCCAGCAGCCCCCGGGACAGGGGAAAACTGTTTTTT. Complete variable domain (other parts from reference TRBV7-2 and TRBJ1-4): GAGVSQSPSNKVTEKGKDVELRCDPISGHTALYWYRQSLGQGLEFLIYFQGNSAPDKSGLPSDRFSAERTGGSVSTLTIQRTQQEDSAVYLCASSPRDRGKLFFGSGTQLSVL.

The chain recombines TRBV20-1 with TRBJ2-7; the D is unclear. The ends were cut back, 0 bases at V and 0 bases at J, with 9 bases in the middle. The CDR3 consists of 14 residues. CDR1 is DFQATT and CDR2 is SNEGSKA in the germline V gene (reference sequence). The CDR3 region has the DNA TGCAGTGCTAGAGATCTCACAGCCTCCTACGAGCAGTACTTC. This encodes CSARDLTASYEQYF.

This sequence joins TRBV6-2 or TRBV6-3 and TRBJ2-6; 7 bases match TRBD1. V gave up 4 bases and J gave up 4 bases; unmatched junction bases: 4. There are 15 residues in the CDR3. Germline CDR1 and CDR2: MNHEY and SVGEGT. CDR3 coding DNA: TGTGCCAGCAGTTTACAGGGGAACGGGGCCAACGTCCTGACTTTC. It translates to CASSLQGNGANVLTF.

The chain is built from TRBV7-8 and TRBJ2-1, with D possibly matching TRBD2 (5 bases). Germline loops: CDR1 SGHVS, CDR2 FQNEAQ. The CDR3 is made up of 14 amino acids. The V end was cut by 0 bases, the J end by 10 bases, with 13 bases between. The CDR3 DNA reads TGTGCCAGCAGCTTAGCCGTTATGGAGGCGGAGCAGTTCTTC. This sequence encodes CASSLAVMEAEQFF.

The genes are TRBV24-1 and TRBJ2-5; no reliable D call. Germline lookup yields CDR1 KGHDR and CDR2 SFDVKD. The V end was cut by 1 base, the J end by 5 bases, with 1 base between. The CDR3 contains 11 residues. As DNA, the CDR3 is TGTGCCACCAGTGATTTTGAGACCCAGTACTTC. It yields the protein CATSDFETQYF.

The sample holds many counts of this clonotype. V gene TRBV30 combines with J gene TRBJ2-7; no clear D gene. This CDR3 spans 14 amino acids. Germline-derived CDR1 and CDR2 are GTSNPN and SVGIG (reference sequence). The ends were cut back, 4 bases at V and 2 bases at J, with 15 bases in the middle. This CDR3 is CAWIPLLPPYEQYF. The CDR3 DNA reads as TGTGCCTGGATACCGCTTCTTCCCCCCTACGAGCAGTACTTC.

V is TRBV4-2 and J is TRBJ2-7; 7 positions match TRBD1. The J segment lost 3 bases and the V segment lost 0 bases, leaving 8 bases of the junction unmatched. The CDR3 runs to 16 residues. Germline V CDR1 and CDR2: LGHNA, YNFKEQ. The CDR3 DNA reads TGTGCCAGCAGCCAAGATCTTAAACAGGGGAACTACGAGCAGTACTTC. Translation: CASSQDLKQGNYEQYF.

This clonotype has only a few counts. This chain uses TRBV4-3 with TRBJ2-7, with 8 bases fitting TRBD1. Germline assignment: CDR1 LGHNA and CDR2 YSLEER. This CDR3 region has 16 residues. With V trimmed by 0 bases and J by 3 bases, 7 bases remained unmatched. The CDR3 region has the DNA TGCGCCAGCAGCCAAGATTACCACAGGGGGTACTACGAGCAGTACTTC. Amino acids: CASSQDYHRGYYEQYF.

The chain uses TRBV5-1 and TRBJ2-3; 14 positions match TRBD2. CDR3 length: 16 amino acids. The V gene's germline CDR1 is SGHRS and CDR2 YFSETQ. The J segment lost 5 bases and the V segment lost 4 bases, leaving 6 bases of the junction unmatched. CDR3 DNA: TGCGCCAGCAGCACGGGACTAGCGGGAGAAATAGATACGCAGTATTTT. Translated, it gives CASSTGLAGEIDTQYF.

This chain uses TRBV19 with TRBJ1-1; D call uncertain. Germline CDR1 reads LNHDA; CDR2 reads SQIVND (reference sequence). The CDR3 is made up of 14 amino acids. The V and J ends lost 1 base and 1 base respectively, with 7 bases between them. This CDR3 reads CASSIGRSNTEAFF. CDR3 sequence (DNA): TGTGCCAGTAGTATAGGGAGATCGAACACTGAAGCTTTCTTT.

The J gene is TRBJ2-2, the V gene TRBV4-2, with TRBD1 matching 7 bases. J gave up 6 bases and V 2 bases, and 6 bases lay outside the gene matches. CDR1 LGHNA and CDR2 YNFKEQ come from the germline V gene. The length of the CDR3 is 15 residues. CDR3 sequence (DNA): TGTGCCAGCAGCCAACGAGACAGGGCGGCCGGGGAGCTGTTTTTT. It specifies CASSQRDRAAGELFF.

This clonotype was seen ten or more times. This chain links TRBV20-1 with TRBJ2-7; D unresolved. The CDR3 is 13 residues long. Germline CDR1 and CDR2: DFQATT and SNEGSKA (reference sequence). V gave up 0 bases and J gave up 6 bases, with 12 bases separating them. The CDR3 region has the DNA TGCAGTGCTAGAGATAGGGCCCGGTTCGAGCAGTACTTC. This translates into CSARDRARFEQYF.

The CDR3 loop reads CASSQGPPNNSPLHF. The CDR3 coding sequence is TGTGCCAGCAGTCAGGGACCTCCAAATAATTCACCCCTCCACTTT. V usage is TRBV12-3 or TRBV12-4 and J usage is TRBJ1-6, with D possibly being TRBD1 (5 bases). Trimming removed 5 bases at V and 5 bases at J, with 13 bases between. The CDR3 spans 15 residues.

This clonotype was recorded a few times. The chain couples TRBV24-1 to TRBJ2-1; D unresolved. Germline V gives CDR1 KGHDR, CDR2 SFDVKD. The V gene lost 4 bases and the J gene lost 13 bases, with 13 bases spanning the gap. The CDR3 spans 12 residues. CDR3 protein: CATSDSGKVQFF. In DNA, the CDR3 is TGTGCCACCAGTGACTCTGGGAAGGTACAGTTCTTC.

The V call is TRBV15, the J call TRBJ2-3, with D tentatively TRBD1 or TRBD2 (5 bases each). Between the trimmed V and J ends, which lost 7 bases and 0 bases, there was a span of 14 bases. The CDR3 spans 15 residues. Germline values: CDR1 LNHNV, CDR2 YYDKDF (reference sequence). CDR3 nucleotide sequence: TGTGCCACCATGGAAGAGGGGCAGAGCACAGATACGCAGTATTTT. Protein product: CATMEEGQSTDTQYF.

This clonotype was recorded a few times. J is TRBJ2-7 and V is TRBV4-2, with unresolved D. Trimming took off 0 bases at V and 0 bases at J, with 9 bases between the two ends. The CDR3 sequence is 15 residues long. Per germline, CDR1 LGHNA and CDR2 YNFKEQ. The CDR3, as DNA: TGTGCCAGCAGCCAAGAGAAACAGTTCTCCTACGAGCAGTACTTC. It is translated as CASSQEKQFSYEQYF.

This clonotype was seen a few times. This chain uses TRBV20-1 with TRBJ1-1; 9 positions match TRBD1. CDR3 length: 17 residues. Germline CDR1 is DFQATT and CDR2 is SNEGSKA (reference sequence). V shed 0 bases, J shed 2 bases, and the junction held 10 bases outside the gene matches. The DNA of the CDR3 is TGCAGTGCTAGAGATCTCAACGGGGACAGGGCTAACACTGAAGCTTTCTTT. Encoded protein: CSARDLNGDRANTEAFF.

The chain is built from TRBV20-1 and TRBJ2-1; D is uncertain. CDR1 and CDR2 (germline): DFQATT, SNEGSKA (reference sequence). Trimming shortened V by 1 base and J by 4 bases, and 8 bases separated the two germline ends. The CDR3 is made up of 13 amino acids. The CDR3 reads CSARVEFYNEQFF. The CDR3 nucleotides are TGCAGTGCTAGAGTCGAGTTTTACAATGAGCAGTTCTTC.